This TCR beta chain was found in a study of T cell responses to AZD1222 COVID-19 vaccine. Notes on the study in general: Along spike, vaccine-associated CD4 TCRs were found throughout, with dominance at 160-218 and 743-854.

Turning to this clone: The antigen is undetermined. One end of the junction is discordant with germline, which a read error may explain.

Per the germline V gene, CDR1 is LGHNA and CDR2 is YNFKEQ. The CDR3 sequence is 15 residues long. The method was immunoSEQ multiplex PCR; TCRdb's version includes in-frame clones alone and lacks a portion of them. In the table there are roughly 180,000 clones, 80% to 90% of which are singletons. The source was peripheral blood, collected on day 0 of AZD1222 vaccination. The rearrangement uses TRBV4-2 and TRBJ2-5; 8 positions match TRBD1. The clonotype originates from an adult in good health. In DNA, the CDR3 is TGTGCCAGCAGCCAAGTCGAGACAGGGGAAGAGGCCCAGTACTTC. It encodes CASSQVETGEEAQYF.